A selection of T cell receptor beta chains follows, all from one sample in a study of identical twins. A single record per CDR3 protein comes from TCRdb applying MiXCR to the 5' RACE reads. The sample has some 590,000 distinct CDR3 sequences, approximately 10% seen once. In addition, the sample was reused for a study of yellow fever vaccine responses in identical twins.

The sequenced sample consisted of PBMCs. The receptors stem from a woman aged 18-29 years in good health. Each CDR3 is given with its conserved first and last residue. A D gene is named only where the DNA matches it firmly. The size entry is marked missing in some rows and otherwise reads once, few, many or a size class.

V gene	clone size	D gene	J gene	CDR3 protein	CDR3 DNA
TRBV11-2	.	.	TRBJ2-4	CASSLTFPTGGGLAKNIQYF	TGTGCCAGCAGCTTGACCTTCCCGACAGGAGGAGGACTAGCCAAAAACATTCAGTACTTC
TRBV11-2	.	.	TRBJ2-5	CASGRKETQYF	TGTGCCAGCGGGCGAAAGGAGACCCAGTACTTC
TRBV29-1	.	.	TRBJ2-7	CSVDGLSEQYF	TGCAGCGTTGATGGCCTCAGCGAGCAGTACTTC
TRBV28	many	.	TRBJ2-3	CASSFMGQGSTDTQYF	TGTGCCAGCAGTTTCATGGGGCAGGGAAGCACAGATACGCAGTATTTT
TRBV11-2	.	TRBD2	TRBJ2-1	CASSLWRGGTSGRTEQFF	TGTGCCAGCAGCTTATGGAGAGGGGGGACTAGCGGGAGAACTGAGCAGTTCTTC
TRBV28	many	.	TRBJ2-7	CASQVKGQGFSYEQYF	TGTGCCAGCCAAGTTAAGGGGCAGGGGTTCTCCTACGAGCAGTACTTC
TRBV7-9	.	.	TRBJ2-5	CASSTEGRETQYF	TGTGCCAGCAGCACTGAGGGGCGTGAGACCCAGTACTTC
TRBV10-3	.	.	TRBJ1-2	CAISGAGDYYGYTF	TGTGCCATCAGTGGGGCAGGGGACTACTATGGCTACACCTTC
TRBV28	.	TRBD2	TRBJ2-7	CASSPLQTVGGWEQYF	TGTGCCAGCAGCCCTCTACAGACAGTGGGGGGGTGGGAGCAGTACTTC
TRBV20-1	many	TRBD2	TRBJ2-7	CSAIFGGYSSYEQYF	TGCAGTGCTATTTTCGGGGGGTATAGCTCCTACGAGCAGTACTTC